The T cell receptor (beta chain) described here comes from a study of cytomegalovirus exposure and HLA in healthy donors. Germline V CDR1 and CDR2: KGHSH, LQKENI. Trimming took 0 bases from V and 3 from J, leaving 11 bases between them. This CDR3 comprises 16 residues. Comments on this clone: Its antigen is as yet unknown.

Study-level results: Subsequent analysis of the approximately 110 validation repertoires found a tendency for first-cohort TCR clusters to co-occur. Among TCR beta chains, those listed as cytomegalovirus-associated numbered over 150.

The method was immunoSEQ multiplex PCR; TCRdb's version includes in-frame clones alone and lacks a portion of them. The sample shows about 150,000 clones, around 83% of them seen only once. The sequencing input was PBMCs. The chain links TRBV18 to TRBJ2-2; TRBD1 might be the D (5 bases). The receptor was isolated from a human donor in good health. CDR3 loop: CASSPPTGLDTGELFF. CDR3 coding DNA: TGTGCCAGCTCACCACCCACAGGATTAGACACCGGGGAGCTGTTTTTT.